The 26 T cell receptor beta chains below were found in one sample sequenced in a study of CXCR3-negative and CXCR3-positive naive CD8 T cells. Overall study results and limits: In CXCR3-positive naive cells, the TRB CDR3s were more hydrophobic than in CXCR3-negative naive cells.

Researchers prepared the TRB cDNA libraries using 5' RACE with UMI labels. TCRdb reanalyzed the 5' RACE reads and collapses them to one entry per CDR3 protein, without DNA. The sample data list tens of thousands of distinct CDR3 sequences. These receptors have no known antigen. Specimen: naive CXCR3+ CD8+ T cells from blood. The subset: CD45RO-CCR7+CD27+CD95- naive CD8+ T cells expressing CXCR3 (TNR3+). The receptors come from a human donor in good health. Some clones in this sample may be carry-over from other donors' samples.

This CDR3 reads CASSLEPIGEQYF. The V gene is TRBV7-2, the J gene TRBJ2-7. There are 13 residues in the CDR3. From germline, CDR1 is SGHTA and CDR2 FQGNSA.

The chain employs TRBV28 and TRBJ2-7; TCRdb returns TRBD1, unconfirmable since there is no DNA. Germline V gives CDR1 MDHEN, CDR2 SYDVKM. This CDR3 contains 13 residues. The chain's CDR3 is CASSFLQGTEQYF.

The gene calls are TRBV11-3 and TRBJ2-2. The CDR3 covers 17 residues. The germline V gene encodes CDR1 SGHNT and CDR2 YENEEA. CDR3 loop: CASSPRTYTPNTGELFF.

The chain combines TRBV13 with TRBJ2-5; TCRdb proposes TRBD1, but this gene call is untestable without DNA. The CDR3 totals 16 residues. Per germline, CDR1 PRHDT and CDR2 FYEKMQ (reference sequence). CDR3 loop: CASSTRTGPLQETQYF.

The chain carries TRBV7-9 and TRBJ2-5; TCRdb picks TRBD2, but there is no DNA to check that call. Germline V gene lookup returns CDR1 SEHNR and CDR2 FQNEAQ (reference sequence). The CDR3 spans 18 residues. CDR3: CASRRSGLAGGPGETQYF.

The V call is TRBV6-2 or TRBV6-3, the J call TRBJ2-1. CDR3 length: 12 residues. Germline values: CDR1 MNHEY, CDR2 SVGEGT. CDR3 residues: CATNVGYNEQFF.

The CDR3 sequence: CASSLGANVLASYEQYF. The chain recombines TRBV7-6 with TRBJ2-7. The CDR3 length is 17 residues. Germline values: CDR1 SGHVS, CDR2 FNYEAQ.

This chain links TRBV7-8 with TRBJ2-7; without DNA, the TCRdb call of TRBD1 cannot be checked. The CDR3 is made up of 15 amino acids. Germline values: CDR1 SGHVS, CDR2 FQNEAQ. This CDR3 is CASSSTWDRVNEQYF.

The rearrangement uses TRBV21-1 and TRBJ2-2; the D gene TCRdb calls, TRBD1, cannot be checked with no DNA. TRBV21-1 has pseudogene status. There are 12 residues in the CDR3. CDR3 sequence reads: CATSGGSGELFF.

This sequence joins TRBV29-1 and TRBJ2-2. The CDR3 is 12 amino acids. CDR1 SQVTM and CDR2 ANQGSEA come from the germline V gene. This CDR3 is CSVSANTGELFF.

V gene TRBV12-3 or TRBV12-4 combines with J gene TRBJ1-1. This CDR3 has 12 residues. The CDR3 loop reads CASSLGSPEAFF.

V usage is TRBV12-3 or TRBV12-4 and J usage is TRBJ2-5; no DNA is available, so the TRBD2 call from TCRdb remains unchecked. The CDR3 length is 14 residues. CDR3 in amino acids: CASSPASGGQTQYF.

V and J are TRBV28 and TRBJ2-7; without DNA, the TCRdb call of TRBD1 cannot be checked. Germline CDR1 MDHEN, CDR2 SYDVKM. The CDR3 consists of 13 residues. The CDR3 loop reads CASSPRVSYEQYF. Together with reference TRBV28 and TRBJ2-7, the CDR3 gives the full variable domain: DVKVTQSSRYLVKRTGEKVFLECVQDMDHENMFWYRQDPGLGLRLIYFSYDVKMKEKGDIPEGYSVSREKKERFSLILESASTNQTSMYLCASSPRVSYEQYFGPGTRLTVT.

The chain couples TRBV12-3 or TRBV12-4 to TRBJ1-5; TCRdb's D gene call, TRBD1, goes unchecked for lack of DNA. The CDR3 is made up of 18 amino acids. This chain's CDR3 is CASSQRVQGRRLDQPQHF.

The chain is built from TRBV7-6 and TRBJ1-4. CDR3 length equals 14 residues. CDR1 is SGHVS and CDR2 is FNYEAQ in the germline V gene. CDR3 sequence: CASSLMGSNEKLFF.

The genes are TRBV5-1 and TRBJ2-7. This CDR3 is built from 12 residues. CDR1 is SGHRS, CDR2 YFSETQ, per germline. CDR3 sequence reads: CASSLAPYEQYF.

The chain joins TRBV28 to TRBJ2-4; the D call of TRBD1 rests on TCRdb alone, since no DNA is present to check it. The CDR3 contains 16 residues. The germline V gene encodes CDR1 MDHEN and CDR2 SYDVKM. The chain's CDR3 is CASPPGTTLAKNIQYF.

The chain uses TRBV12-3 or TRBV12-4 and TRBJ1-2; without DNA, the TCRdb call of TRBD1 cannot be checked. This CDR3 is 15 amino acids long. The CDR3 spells CASSPPGTANYGYTF.

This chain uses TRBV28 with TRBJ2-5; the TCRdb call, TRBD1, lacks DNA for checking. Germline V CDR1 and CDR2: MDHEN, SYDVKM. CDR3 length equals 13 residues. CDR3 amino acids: CASSLQGQETQYF.

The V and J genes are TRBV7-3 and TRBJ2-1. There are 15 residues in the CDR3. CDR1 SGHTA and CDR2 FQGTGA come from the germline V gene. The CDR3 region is CASSSIQDRDNEQFF.

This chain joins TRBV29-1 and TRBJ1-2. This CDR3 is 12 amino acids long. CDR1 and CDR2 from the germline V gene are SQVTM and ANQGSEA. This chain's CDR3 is CSVEDLGRGYTF.

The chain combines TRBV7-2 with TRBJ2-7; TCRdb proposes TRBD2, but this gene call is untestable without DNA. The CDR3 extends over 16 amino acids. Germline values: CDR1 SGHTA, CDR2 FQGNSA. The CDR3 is CASSWIPLAGGREQYF.

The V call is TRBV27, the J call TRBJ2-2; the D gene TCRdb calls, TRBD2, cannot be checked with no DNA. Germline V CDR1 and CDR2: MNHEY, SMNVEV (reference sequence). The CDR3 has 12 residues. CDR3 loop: CASSGLSGELFF.

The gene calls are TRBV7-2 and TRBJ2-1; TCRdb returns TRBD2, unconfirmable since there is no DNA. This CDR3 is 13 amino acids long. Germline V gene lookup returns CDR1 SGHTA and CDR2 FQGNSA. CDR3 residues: CASSFGAGYEQFF.

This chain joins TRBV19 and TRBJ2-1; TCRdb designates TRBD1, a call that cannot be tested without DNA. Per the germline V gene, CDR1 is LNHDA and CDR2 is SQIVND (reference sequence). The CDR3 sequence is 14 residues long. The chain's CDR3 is CASSFGQDYNEQFF.

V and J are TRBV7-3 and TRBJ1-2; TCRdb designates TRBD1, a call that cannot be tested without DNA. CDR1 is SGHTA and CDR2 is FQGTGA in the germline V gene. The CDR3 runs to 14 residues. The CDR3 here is CASSSNRGKHGYTF.